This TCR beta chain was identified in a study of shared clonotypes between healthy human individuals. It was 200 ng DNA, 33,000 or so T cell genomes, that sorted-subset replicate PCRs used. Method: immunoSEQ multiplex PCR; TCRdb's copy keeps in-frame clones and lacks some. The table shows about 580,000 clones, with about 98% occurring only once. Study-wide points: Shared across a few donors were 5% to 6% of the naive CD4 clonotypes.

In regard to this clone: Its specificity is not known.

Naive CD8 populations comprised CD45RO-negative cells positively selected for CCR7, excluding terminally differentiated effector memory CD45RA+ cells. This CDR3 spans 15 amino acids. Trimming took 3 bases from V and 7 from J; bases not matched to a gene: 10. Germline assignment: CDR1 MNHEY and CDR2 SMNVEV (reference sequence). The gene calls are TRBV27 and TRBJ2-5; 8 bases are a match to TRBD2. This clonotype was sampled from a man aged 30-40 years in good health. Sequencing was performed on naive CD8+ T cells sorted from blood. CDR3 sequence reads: CASSFLGGAGGTQYF. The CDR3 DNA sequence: TGTGCCAGCAGTTTTCTTGGGGGTGCGGGGGGGACCCAGTACTTC.